This entry is about one TCR beta chain. Its antigen target is currently unknown. No qualities accompany the bases; no much larger clone lies one base away. For CDR1 and CDR2, the germline V gene lists SNHLY and FYNNEI. The CDR3 contains 12 residues, cysteine and phenylalanine counted. CDR3 DNA only is kept here, 36 bases in frame from base 1. V was cut back by 8 bases and J by 4 bases, leaving a gap of 9 bases between them. TCR beta CDR3 regions were amplified from RNA transcripts for repertoire sequencing. The first round of RT-PCR was done with HTBI primers and the Qiagen OneStep RT-PCR kit, and was followed by a second round of multiplex PCR, then size selection and purification. Libraries were sequenced paired-end with 100 bp reads on an Illumina HiSeq2000. Under the source paper's analysis protocol: SOAPnuke was used to process the reads, removing any read that contained adapters or uncalled bases, had a mean Phred below 15, or lacked an exact match to the constant primer or identifier. COPE v1.2.5 was used to merge high-quality paired reads. Clonotypes were defined as unique nucleotide sequences and were aligned to IMGT TRB V, D and J references using MiTCR v1.1. The analysis was limited to V-J combinations with a frequency above 0.0001, which together covered approximately 99% of the repertoires. A TCR clonal expansion and chaos score per V-J combination was defined as the ratio of F50 clonal expansion to chaos observed in the TCRdist matrix. Welch's t-statistics and random forest were used to reduce features to about 14 V-J combinations, which were fed into a naive Bayes classifier. Thyroid-blood repertoire similarity was quantified with the Morisita-Horn index. The public reads were reanalyzed by TCRdb: fastp trimming at Q25, MiXCR alignment, in-frame beta chains only. Merged by CDR3 protein, the rows form single entries marked with the most common genes and DNA. Clone size and V and J calls follow TCRdb, not the original study. This sample has over 45,000 distinct CDR3 sequences in its table, and 50% of those were observed once. The biggest ten clones account for under 30% of the sample.

These data belong to a study of Graves' ophthalmopathy and Graves' hyperthyroidism listed by TCRdb under 2018. For the wider study: Peripheral blood samples were taken at the time of initial diagnosis, before any treatment was given. In total, approximately 130 blood samples were TCR-sequenced: some 43 ophthalmopathy, some 80 hyperthyroidism and roughly 17 hyperthyroidism-to-ophthalmopathy patients. A discovery set of about a hundred patients (43 ophthalmopathy, 60 or so stable hyperthyroidism) was enrolled to explore V-J signatures distinguishing ophthalmopathy from hyperthyroidism. Following sample collection, hyperthyroidism patients were given methimazole at a starting dose of 30 mg daily, and ophthalmopathy patients were given high-dose intravenous methylprednisolone. The study used TCR beta repertoire signatures to distinguish Graves' ophthalmopathy from Graves' hyperthyroidism and to predict progression to ophthalmopathy. In about six hyperthyroidism patients, the T-cell repertoire of thyroid tissue was compared with the T-cell repertoire of blood. An independent validation cohort was composed of fewer than 20 hyperthyroidism patients and 17 patients who later progressed from hyperthyroidism to ophthalmopathy.

General findings and caveats noted by the study authors: In cross-validation, the 13-signature model distinguished ophthalmopathy from stable hyperthyroidism with around 90% sensitivity and roughly 84% specificity, while in the test set the corresponding values were about 80% and 75%. In validation, the model predicted ophthalmopathy progression with 55% to 71% sensitivity and roughly 78% specificity; some twelve predicted patients were CT-confirmed with GO in a median of approximately 6.2 months. Most expanded thyroid clonotypes with a frequency above 0.001 also appeared in blood, which suggests that blood repertoires may reflect the immune response in the thyroid. Sample size was not predetermined statistically, and investigators were not blinded to group allocation.

Ophthalmopathy patients had moderately to severely active disease, Clinical Activity Score of at least 3, NOSPECS grade of at least 4, and disease duration under 3 months. Patients with other autoimmune diseases, uncontrolled infections, pregnancy or lactation were excluded. Diagnosis was based on clinical symptoms, serum thyroxine, TRAb, thyroid ultrasound and orbital computed tomography. Ficoll-Paque density gradient centrifugation was used to isolate PBMCs from 8 to 10 ml of fresh peripheral blood. Trizol reagent was used to extract the total RNA, and its quality was then checked on an Agilent 2100 Bioanalyzer.

The TCR sequence derives from an adult man with Graves' ophthalmopathy. Material: peripheral blood. The chain links TRBV2 with TRBJ1-5; the D gene assignment is ambiguous. The nucleotide sequence reads TGTGCCAGCGCCCCACATAATCAGCCCCAGCATTTT. Its protein is CASAPHNQPQHF.